A single sample gave rise to the 27 T cell receptor beta chains below, sequenced in a study of T-cell memory formation after mild COVID-19. TCRdb reanalysed the 5' RACE reads using MiXCR and keeps one entry per CDR3 protein. The sample has around 250,000 distinct CDR3 sequences, roughly 16% seen once; the top ten hold around 23%. Sequences were obtained from PBMCs or a T cell subset sorted from them (not recorded which). These receptors came from a young man who had mild COVID-19 (a few samples of this study predate the infection). Cell type and time point are not known.

This clonotype was counted a few times. The genes are TRBV7-2 and TRBJ2-3, with TRBD2 matching over 9 bases. Losses at the gene ends were 3 bases for V and 5 bases for J; bases not matched to a gene: 6. From germline, CDR1 is SGHTA and CDR2 FQGNSA. The CDR3 spans 15 residues. Here the CDR3 reads CASSFSGGLGDTQYF. DNA of the CDR3: TGTGCCAGCAGCTTTAGCGGGGGATTGGGAGATACGCAGTATTTT.

This clonotype was recorded at least ten times. CDR3 sequence reads: CASSQWTGGEETQYF. The CDR3 DNA reads TGTGCCAGCAGCCAATGGACAGGGGGCGAGGAGACCCAGTACTTC. V and J are TRBV4-2 and TRBJ2-5, with 11 bases fitting TRBD1. This CDR3 contains 15 residues. Germline V CDR1 and CDR2: LGHNA, YNFKEQ. Trimming at V came to 2 bases and at J to 5 bases, leaving 4 bases not matched to a gene.

V gene TRBV20-1 combines with J gene TRBJ2-1; tentatively, D is TRBD2 (5 bases). Trimming left V 2 bases short and J 5 bases short, with 13 bases between. The V gene's germline CDR1 is DFQATT and CDR2 SNEGSKA (reference sequence). The CDR3 covers 14 residues. CDR3 nucleotide sequence: TGCAGTGCTAGACGGGGTCTGAGGGACAATGAGCAGTTCTTC. It encodes CSARRGLRDNEQFF.

The table lists this clonotype with a few counts. The gene calls are TRBV5-1 and TRBJ2-5, with 8 bases fitting TRBD1. Germline CDR1 SGHRS, CDR2 YFSETQ. This CDR3 has 17 residues. Unmatched junction bases numbered 12, after V lost 4 bases and J lost 1 base. Written as DNA, the CDR3 is TGCGCCAGCAGCCCCACTCCTATTGGGACAGGCCAAGAGACCCAGTACTTC. It is translated as CASSPTPIGTGQETQYF. Full variable domain (missing parts from reference TRBV5-1 and TRBJ2-5): KAGVTQTPRYLIKTRGQQVTLSCSPISGHRSVSWYQQTPGQGLQFLFEYFSETQRNKGNFPGRFSGRQFSNSRSEMNVSTLELGDSALYLCASSPTPIGTGQETQYFGPGTRLLVL.

This clonotype came up many times. This chain links TRBV5-1 with TRBJ2-7, with D perhaps matching TRBD1 or TRBD2 (5 bases each). CDR1 and CDR2 (germline): SGHRS, YFSETQ. Trimming pared 5 bases from V and 1 base from J, leaving 10 bases between. This CDR3 contains 13 residues. The CDR3 is CASRGDGSYEQYF. CDR3 nucleotide sequence: TGCGCCAGCAGGGGGGACGGATCCTACGAGCAGTACTTC.

This chain links TRBV7-8 with TRBJ1-1; D is ambiguous. The CDR3 runs to 13 residues. The V end lost 6 bases, the J end lost 4 bases, and 12 bases lay between the germline ends. Germline V gene data show CDR1 as SGHVS and CDR2 as FQNEAQ. The CDR3 DNA sequence: TGTGCCAGCAGGGACGACACGGGCACTGAAGCTTTCTTT. It translates to CASRDDTGTEAFF.

This clonotype showed up just a few times. This rearrangement joins TRBV4-2 to TRBJ2-2; D unclear. Germline CDR1 LGHNA, CDR2 YNFKEQ. V dropped 4 bases and J dropped 4 bases, with 16 bases sitting between them. The CDR3 sequence is 16 residues long. The CDR3 DNA follows: TGTGCCAGCAGCCCTAGGCTGGGCCCGGGCACCGGGGAGCTGTTTTTT. It is translated as CASSPRLGPGTGELFF.

The chain has TRBV28 and TRBJ1-2, with D tentatively TRBD1 (5 bases). Trimming took 3 bases from V and 2 from J, leaving 16 bases between them. This CDR3 spans 16 amino acids. Per germline, CDR1 MDHEN and CDR2 SYDVKM. The chain's CDR3 is CASSFAQAKGNYGYTF. The CDR3 coding sequence is TGTGCCAGCAGTTTCGCGCAGGCTAAGGGGAACTATGGCTACACCTTC.

The V gene is TRBV7-2, the J gene TRBJ2-5; 13 nucleotides match TRBD2. The CDR3 consists of 15 residues. After removal of 5 bases from V and 3 bases from J, the junction contained 3 bases not matched to a gene. The V gene's germline CDR1 is SGHTA and CDR2 FQGNSA. The CDR3 protein is CASSRGLAGEETQYF. The CDR3 nucleotides are TGTGCCAGCAGCCGTGGACTAGCGGGGGAAGAGACCCAGTACTTC.

In this sample, this clonotype turned up a few times. The CDR3 DNA reads as TGCAGCGTTAACCCACAACAAGAGACCCAGTACTTC. Protein sequence: CSVNPQQETQYF. The rearrangement joins TRBV29-1 to TRBJ2-5, with D unclear. The germline V and J ends were trimmed by 5 bases and 2 bases, with 9 bases remaining between them. This CDR3 is 12 amino acids long. Germline V CDR1 and CDR2: SQVTM, ANQGSEA.

This clonotype was detected a few times. The rearrangement links TRBV24-1 to TRBJ2-3, with 10 bases identical to TRBD2. V shed 3 bases and J 4 bases; nucleotides not matched to a gene: 6. CDR1 is KGHDR, CDR2 SFDVKD, per germline. The CDR3 covers 16 residues. This CDR3 reads CATSDVSGGAADTQYF. For the CDR3, the DNA is TGTGCCACCAGTGATGTCAGCGGGGGGGCCGCAGATACGCAGTATTTT.

With respect to this clonotype: Likely a read error: the CDR3 ends without its conserved phenylalanine or tryptophan. The DNA is omitted, as the CDR3 cannot be located on it reliably, and the CDR3 follows TCRdb's listing. The chain couples TRBV28 to TRBJ2-7; TRBD1, the table's D call, was not compared with the DNA. Ends included, the CDR3 has 12 residues. CDR1 is MDHEN and CDR2 is SYDVKM in the germline V gene. The CDR3 spells CASRNLRDKLII.

This clonotype occurred a few times. The chain is built from TRBV5-4 and TRBJ2-1, with D tentatively TRBD1 (8 bases). CDR1 and CDR2 (germline): SGHNT, YYREEE (reference sequence). V lost 4 bases, J lost 8 bases, and 19 bases lay in between. The CDR3 is 15 amino acids. The CDR3 loop reads CASSGGGTGGDEQFF. In DNA form, the CDR3 reads TGTGCCAGCAGCGGCGGGGGTACAGGGGGGGATGAGCAGTTCTTC.

The chain recombines TRBV20-1 with TRBJ2-2; the D gene is possibly TRBD1 (6 bases). CDR1 DFQATT and CDR2 SNEGSKA come from the germline V gene (reference sequence). V was shortened by 2 bases and J by 5 bases, with 6 bases between the two germline ends. The CDR3 covers 12 residues. The CDR3 spells CSARQGTGELFF. The CDR3, as DNA: TGCAGTGCTAGACAGGGGACCGGGGAGCTGTTTTTT.

The chain couples TRBV11-2 to TRBJ2-2; perhaps TRBD2 as D (5 bases). Trimming cost V 5 bases and J 6 bases, with 16 bases left between them. Germline CDR1 is SGHAT and CDR2 is FQNNGV. The CDR3 length is 15 residues. As DNA, the CDR3 is TGTGCCAGCAGCCCCCGAGGAGGAGGATCCGGGGAGCTGTTTTTT. Protein: CASSPRGGGSGELFF. The complete variable domain, with remaining parts taken from reference TRBV11-2 and TRBJ2-2, reads EAGVAQSPRYKIIEKRQSVAFWCNPISGHATLYWYQQILGQGPKLLIQFQNNGVVDDSQLPKDRFSAERLKGVDSTLKIQPAKLEDSAVYLCASSPRGGGSGELFFGEGSRLTVL.

The sample holds a few counts of this clonotype. The chain combines TRBV29-1 with TRBJ1-2; unclear D gene. Germline V lookup: CDR1 SQVTM, CDR2 ANQGSEA. V lost 6 bases, J lost 5 bases, and 13 bases lay in between. The CDR3 covers 12 residues. The CDR3 sequence: CSVREGDYGYTF. The CDR3 nucleotides read TGCAGCGTCCGCGAGGGTGATTATGGCTACACCTTC. Drawing the rest from reference TRBV29-1 and TRBJ1-2, the complete variable domain is SAVISQKPSRDICQRGTSLTIQCQVDSQVTMMFWYRQQPGQSLTLIATANQGSEATYESGFVIDKFPISRPNLTFSTLTVSNMSPEDSSIYLCSVREGDYGYTFGSGTRLTVV.

The chain couples TRBV29-1 to TRBJ2-2; no clear D. The CDR3 runs to 12 residues. The germline V gene encodes CDR1 SQVTM and CDR2 ANQGSEA. Trimming took 7 bases from V and 1 from J, leaving 7 bases between them. The CDR3 DNA follows: TGCAGCGGGCACGAGAACACCGGGGAGCTGTTTTTT. It specifies CSGHENTGELFF.

V and J are TRBV9 and TRBJ1-1; 11 bases are shared with TRBD1. In germline, CDR1 is SGDLS, CDR2 YYNGEE. V was clipped by 3 bases and J by 5 bases; unmatched bases: 9. The CDR3 contains 16 residues. Here the CDR3 DNA reads TGTGCCAGCAGCGCCGGGACAGGGGGATGGCGAACTGAAGCTTTCTTT. Protein product: CASSAGTGGWRTEAFF.

This clonotype was counted only a few times. The J gene is TRBJ2-3, the V gene TRBV3-1, with D uncertain. The germline gives CDR1 LGHDT, CDR2 YNNKEL (reference sequence). The CDR3 runs 14 residues. V gave up 2 bases and J gave up 5 bases, with 11 bases separating them. The CDR3 DNA reads as TGTGCCAGCAGCCAACGGTCTCAAGGAGATACGCAGTATTTT. This translates into CASSQRSQGDTQYF.

In its sample, this clonotype was seen a few times. The rearrangement links TRBV5-6 to TRBJ2-5; the D is unclear. With 7 bases removed from V and 0 bases from J, the gap between germline ends came to 13 bases. CDR1 SGHDT and CDR2 YYEEEE come from the germline V gene. This CDR3 is 14 amino acids long. CDR3 residues: CASRPTTYQETQYF. CDR3 DNA: TGTGCCAGCCGACCCACTACGTACCAAGAGACCCAGTACTTC.

A few counts support this clonotype. V and J are TRBV20-1 and TRBJ2-3; 8 bases line up with TRBD1. The CDR3 has 14 amino acids. After removal of 5 bases from V and 5 bases from J, the junction contained 9 bases not matched to a gene. Germline V gene data show CDR1 as DFQATT and CDR2 as SNEGSKA (reference sequence). The DNA of the CDR3 is TGCAGTGCTGGGGGGCAGGGGGCTGGAGATACGCAGTATTTT. Translation: CSAGGQGAGDTQYF.

This clonotype was counted only a few times. The chain joins TRBV20-1 to TRBJ2-2; D is perhaps TRBD1 (5 bases). The CDR3 runs to 14 residues. Deletions cut 1 base from V and 3 bases from J, with 9 bases between. CDR1 is DFQATT, CDR2 SNEGSKA, per germline (reference sequence). The CDR3 here is CSARAGPYTGELFF. The CDR3 DNA follows: TGCAGTGCTAGAGCAGGGCCCTACACCGGGGAGCTGTTTTTT.

This chain connects TRBV21-1 to TRBJ1-3. TRBV21-1 has pseudogene status. This CDR3 has 15 amino acids. The CDR3 loop is CASSNQGHSGNTIYF. The CDR3 DNA sequence: TGTGCCAGCAGCAATCAGGGCCACTCTGGAAACACCATATATTTT.

This chain connects TRBV4-3 to TRBJ1-1, with D tentatively TRBD1 (5 bases). Trimming shortened V by 0 bases and J by 4 bases, and 9 bases separated the two germline ends. CDR1 is LGHNA, CDR2 YSLEER, per germline. This CDR3 has 14 residues. The CDR3 reads CASSQERGSTEAFF. CDR3 nucleotide sequence: TGCGCCAGCAGCCAAGAAAGGGGATCCACTGAAGCTTTCTTT.

This clonotype came up a few times. This chain connects TRBV28 to TRBJ2-6; D is unclear. Per the germline V gene, CDR1 is MDHEN and CDR2 is SYDVKM. V was pared by 6 bases and J by 2 bases, with 14 bases between. There are 16 residues in the CDR3. Written as DNA, the CDR3 is TGTGCCAGCAGGCCGACAAGTCTAGCTGGGGCCAACGTCCTGACTTTC. Its protein product is CASRPTSLAGANVLTF.

V gene TRBV9 combines with J gene TRBJ2-2; TRBD2 is a possible D gene (7 bases). The CDR3 totals 16 residues. Germline V CDR1 and CDR2: SGDLS, YYNGEE. V lost 0 bases to trimming and J lost 4 bases, with 13 bases between them. The CDR3 DNA reads as TGTGCCAGCAGCGTAGACGGGGGGCGGCGCACCGGGGAGCTGTTTTTT. Amino acid sequence: CASSVDGGRRTGELFF. Drawing the rest from reference TRBV9 and TRBJ2-2, the complete variable domain is DSGVTQTPKHLITATGQRVTLRCSPRSGDLSVYWYQQSLDQGLQFLIQYYNGEERAKGNILERFSAQQFPDLHSELNLSSLELGDSALYFCASSVDGGRRTGELFFGEGSRLTVL.

This clonotype was counted a few times. The V gene is TRBV6-1, the J gene TRBJ2-7; TRBD2 might be the D (6 bases). Trimming left V 5 bases short and J 3 bases short, with 8 bases between. Germline CDR1 MNHNS, CDR2 SASEGT. CDR3 length: 12 residues. CDR3 region: CASSPGGYEQYV. The CDR3 DNA reads TGTGCCAGCAGTCCCGGGGGCTACGAGCAGTACGTC.